Listed below are T cell receptor beta chains from one sample, sequenced in a study of Graves' ophthalmopathy and Graves' hyperthyroidism. TCRdb passed the multiplex PCR reads through MiXCR, listing each CDR3 protein once. Of about 740,000 distinct CDR3 sequences listed, roughly two fifths are singletons. Sequencing was performed on peripheral blood. These receptors were obtained from an adult man with Graves' ophthalmopathy. The CDR3 runs from the conserved cysteine through the conserved F or W. Each record gives: CDR3 DNA, CDR3 protein, J gene, V gene, D gene, clone size. D genes are given only for firm matches. Only part of the rows carry a size: once, few, many, or a class if the clone is expanded.

CDR3nt: TGCAGTGCTAGACTTCAAGGCCAGGAGCGGGGGTACAATGAGCAGTTCTTC
CDR3aa: CSARLQGQERGYNEQFF
j_gene: TRBJ2-1
v_gene: TRBV20-1
d_gene: TRBD2
abundance: few

CDR3nt: TGTGCCAGCAGTCCAAGCAGGGGACAGGGGGTGGACACTGAAGCTTTC
CDR3aa: CASSPSRGQGVDTEAF
j_gene: TRBJ2-6
v_gene: TRBV25-1
d_gene: TRBD1
abundance: NA

CDR3nt: TGTGCCAGCAGTGAAAAGTTCGGAGGGGGCGTGAACTATGGCTACACCTTC
CDR3aa: CASSEKFGGGVNYGYTF
j_gene: TRBJ1-2
v_gene: TRBV2
d_gene: TRBD1
abundance: few

CDR3nt: TGCAGTACCAAAGACAGGAGGTTCTGGGGCTACACCTTC
CDR3aa: CSTKDRRFWGYTF
j_gene: TRBJ1-2
v_gene: TRBV20-1
d_gene: NA
abundance: few

CDR3nt: TGTGCCAGCAGCCTACGACAGAGTAAAGGCTCCTACGAGCAGTACTTC
CDR3aa: CASSLRQSKGSYEQYF
j_gene: TRBJ2-7
v_gene: TRBV14
d_gene: NA
abundance: NA

CDR3nt: TGCAGTTGGGGGGGAAGGGAAGCTTTCTTT
CDR3aa: CSWGGREAFF
j_gene: TRBJ1-1
v_gene: TRBV20-1
d_gene: NA
abundance: many

CDR3nt: TGTGCCAGCACGGAGGGCTACACCTTC
CDR3aa: CASTEGYTF
j_gene: TRBJ1-2
v_gene: TRBV2
d_gene: NA
abundance: NA

CDR3nt: TGTGCCATCAGTGACAGGGGGCGGTACGAGCAGTACTTC
CDR3aa: CAISDRGRYEQYF
j_gene: TRBJ2-7
v_gene: TRBV10-3
d_gene: TRBD1
abundance: few

CDR3nt: TGCAGCGTTCTTGGACTAGCGGGAGTCTCCGAGCAGTACTTC
CDR3aa: CSVLGLAGVSEQYF
j_gene: TRBJ2-7
v_gene: TRBV29-1
d_gene: TRBD2
abundance: many

CDR3nt: TGTGCCAGCATGGGGTCTGGACAGGATAATTCACCCCTCCACTTT
CDR3aa: CASMGSGQDNSPLHF
j_gene: TRBJ1-6
v_gene: TRBV6-6
d_gene: TRBD1
abundance: NA

CDR3nt: TGTGCCAGCACCTGGGGCCCAACGACCCAGTACTTC
CDR3aa: CASTWGPTTQYF
j_gene: TRBJ2-5
v_gene: TRBV10-3
d_gene: NA
abundance: many

CDR3nt: TGTGCCAGCTCTGTGGAGACCGGGACAGATAATCAGCCCCAGCATTTT
CDR3aa: CASSVETGTDNQPQHF
j_gene: TRBJ1-5
v_gene: TRBV24-1
d_gene: TRBD1
abundance: NA

CDR3nt: TGTGCCAGCCAGGGCGCTAGCGCAAATTACGAGCAGTACTTC
CDR3aa: CASQGASANYEQYF
j_gene: TRBJ2-7
v_gene: TRBV7-9
d_gene: NA
abundance: NA

CDR3nt: TGTGCCAGTAGTAACCGGGACGAAGAGACCCAGTACTTC
CDR3aa: CASSNRDEETQYF
j_gene: TRBJ2-5
v_gene: TRBV19
d_gene: NA
abundance: NA

CDR3nt: TGTGCCAGCAGCTTATTTTTTTGGGCCACGTTTTCTGGGGCCAACGTCCTGACTTTC
CDR3aa: CASSLFFWATFSGANVLTF
j_gene: TRBJ2-6
v_gene: TRBV7-9
d_gene: NA
abundance: NA

CDR3nt: TGTGCCTGGAGTGCACAGCTGAACACTGAAGCTTTCTTT
CDR3aa: CAWSAQLNTEAFF
j_gene: TRBJ1-1
v_gene: TRBV30
d_gene: NA
abundance: NA

CDR3nt: TGTGCCAGCAGCGTAACAGGGGCCGCTGAAGCTTTCTTT
CDR3aa: CASSVTGAAEAFF
j_gene: TRBJ1-1
v_gene: TRBV11-2
d_gene: TRBD1
abundance: many

CDR3nt: TGTGCCAGCAAGGGCAGGACCTTTGGCTACACCTTC
CDR3aa: CASKGRTFGYTF
j_gene: TRBJ1-2
v_gene: TRBV6-5
d_gene: NA
abundance: NA

CDR3nt: TGTGTCAGCAGCGTAGGAGGGATTGGGAGCGAAAAACTGTTTTTT
CDR3aa: CVSSVGGIGSEKLFF
j_gene: TRBJ1-4
v_gene: TRBV9
d_gene: NA
abundance: NA

CDR3nt: TGTGCCTGGAGACAGAGACACCAACCGAACACTGAAGCTTTCTTT
CDR3aa: CAWRQRHQPNTEAFF
j_gene: TRBJ1-1
v_gene: TRBV11-1
d_gene: NA
abundance: NA